This is a list of T cell receptor beta chains from one sample in a study of human T cells and chemical hapten exposure. MiXCR, run by TCRdb on the 5' RACE reads, gives a single entry per CDR3 protein. The sample gives about 81,000 distinct CDR3 sequences, more than 7% of which show up once; 2% to 2.5% is in the top ten. These receptor sequences come from a male donor in good health. Both conserved end residues are part of each CDR3. The D gene is left open where the match is weak. Clone size is given for some rows only: seen once, a few or many times, or a class if the clone is expanded.

J gene | D gene | V gene | clone size | CDR3 protein | CDR3 DNA
TRBJ2-7 | TRBD2 | TRBV14 | many | CASSQASLAAYEQYF | TGTGCCAGCAGCCAAGCTAGCCTAGCGGCCTACGAGCAGTACTTC
TRBJ2-7 | . | TRBV29-1 | . | CSARTGTYEQYF | TGCAGCGCTCGGACCGGCACCTACGAGCAGTACTTC
TRBJ2-2 | . | TRBV4-1 | few | CASSQVLGQNTGELFF | TGCGCCAGCAGCCAAGTCCTGGGACAGAACACCGGGGAGCTGTTTTTT
TRBJ1-4 | . | TRBV18 | . | CASSPPGTREKLFF | TGTGCCAGCTCACCACCAGGGACGAGAGAAAAACTGTTTTTT
TRBJ2-7 | TRBD2 | TRBV18 | many | CASRELAGDSYEQYF | TGTGCCAGCAGGGAACTAGCGGGGGACTCCTACGAGCAGTACTTC
TRBJ2-3 | . | TRBV7-9 | . | CASSLVSGLGDTDTQYF | TGTGCCAGCAGCTTAGTGAGCGGCCTAGGGGACACAGATACGCAGTATTTT
TRBJ1-1 | TRBD1 | TRBV13 | few | CASSVRQGQNTEAFF | TGTGCCAGCAGCGTGCGACAGGGGCAGAACACTGAAGCTTTCTTT
TRBJ2-5 | . | TRBV29-1 | few | CSVEKASQETQYF | TGCAGCGTTGAAAAGGCGAGCCAAGAGACCCAGTACTTC
TRBJ1-3 | . | TRBV24-1 | . | CATSTVNQAVNGNTIYF | TGTGCCACCAGTACCGTTAACCAGGCGGTGAACGGAAACACCATATATTTT
TRBJ1-2 | TRBD1 | TRBV29-1 | few | CSVEGERRRTGEEDYGYTF | TGCAGCGTTGAAGGCGAGAGGAGGAGGACAGGGGAGGAGGACTATGGCTACACCTTC
TRBJ1-5 | . | TRBV5-8 | . | CASSLAGEVQPQHF | TGTGCCAGCAGCTTGGCAGGGGAGGTTCAGCCCCAGCATTTT
TRBJ1-3 | . | TRBV7-9 | . | CASSLARVSGNTIYF | TGTGCCAGCAGCTTAGCGCGGGTCTCTGGAAACACCATATATTTT
TRBJ1-4 | . | TRBV6-2/TRBV6-3 | . | CASSPRGAVYEKLFF | TGTGCCAGCAGCCCACGCGGGGCGGTTTATGAAAAACTGTTTTTT
TRBJ2-3 | . | TRBV7-9 | . | CASSPWGAGDTQYF | TGTGCCAGCAGCCCTTGGGGGGCCGGAGATACGCAGTATTTT
TRBJ2-3 | . | TRBV10-3 | . | CAISEGQTTDTQYF | TGTGCCATCAGTGAAGGACAGACGACAGATACGCAGTATTTT
TRBJ2-1 | . | TRBV24-1 | . | CATSDLTGDEQFF | TGTGCCACCAGTGATTTAACTGGAGATGAGCAGTTCTTC
TRBJ1-2 | . | TRBV20-1 | . | CSARDRGRGGGYTF | TGCAGTGCTAGAGATAGGGGAAGGGGCGGGGGCTACACCTTC
TRBJ1-1 | . | TRBV12-5 | . | CASGSEPNTEAFF | TGTGCTAGTGGCTCCGAGCCGAACACTGAAGCTTTCTTT
TRBJ2-7 | . | TRBV12-3/TRBV12-4 | few | CASRLAGLSYEQYF | TGTGCCAGCAGACTCGCGGGGCTTTCTTACGAGCAGTACTTC
TRBJ2-5 | . | TRBV7-2 | many | CASSRKGRATETQYF | TGTGCCAGCAGCCGGAAGGGCAGGGCAACGGAGACCCAGTACTTC
TRBJ2-7 | . | TRBV27 | few | CASSLTTGGHEQYF | TGTGCCAGCAGTCTTACAACGGGGGGCCACGAGCAGTACTTC
TRBJ2-7 | TRBD1 | TRBV10-3 | many | CAIRGDRDQKKYF | TGTGCCATCAGAGGGGACAGGGACCAAAAGAAGTACTTC
TRBJ2-7 | . | TRBV7-9 | . | CASSWGPQQYF | TGTGCCAGCAGCTGGGGGCCACAGCAGTACTTC
TRBJ2-7 | . | TRBV7-2 | many | CASSSKVRVSGYEQYF | TGTGCCAGCAGCTCAAAAGTAAGGGTCTCGGGCTACGAGCAGTACTTC
TRBJ2-1 | TRBD1 | TRBV6-2/TRBV6-3 | few | CASSYGTGTYNEQFF | TGTGCCAGCAGTTACGGGACAGGGACCTACAATGAGCAGTTCTTC
TRBJ1-6 | . | TRBV10-3 | many | CAIGNRSSYNSPLHF | TGTGCCATCGGGAACAGGAGCTCCTATAATTCACCCCTCCACTTT
TRBJ1-5 | . | TRBV5-4 | few | CASSLGGTSNQPQHF | TGTGCCAGCAGCTTGGGAGGCACAAGCAATCAGCCCCAGCATTTT
TRBJ2-1 | TRBD1 | TRBV20-1 | many | CSARDRGLVHEQFF | TGCAGTGCTAGGGACAGGGGGCTCGTTCATGAGCAGTTCTTC
TRBJ1-1 | . | TRBV20-1 | . | CSASLGNTEAFF | TGCAGTGCTAGCCTGGGGAACACTGAAGCTTTCTTT
TRBJ2-1 | . | TRBV30 | . | CAWSVPAGNEQFF | TGTGCCTGGAGTGTCCCTGCGGGGAATGAGCAGTTCTTC
TRBJ2-7 | . | TRBV12-3/TRBV12-4 | many | CASSSGTRSSYEQYF | TGTGCCAGCAGTTCCGGTACTAGAAGCTCCTACGAGCAGTACTTC
TRBJ2-5 | TRBD2 | TRBV3-1 | . | CASNQARDSGTQETQYF | TGTGCCAGCAACCAAGCACGAGACAGCGGGACTCAAGAGACCCAGTACTTC
TRBJ1-2 | . | TRBV29-1 | few | CSVGGNSNYGYTF | TGCAGCGTGGGGGGGAATTCTAACTATGGCTACACCTTC
TRBJ1-2 | . | TRBV29-1 | few | CSVDPNGDYGYTF | TGCAGCGTTGATCCTAACGGAGACTATGGCTACACCTTC
TRBJ2-1 | . | TRBV11-2 | many | CASSLNLAASSYNEQFF | TGTGCCAGCAGCTTAAACTTAGCGGCTAGCTCCTACAATGAGCAGTTCTTC
TRBJ2-6 | . | TRBV19 | . | CASSRGNPSGANVLTF | TGTGCCAGTAGCAGGGGCAACCCCTCTGGGGCCAACGTCCTGACTTTC
TRBJ2-1 | . | TRBV12-3/TRBV12-4 | . | CASSPTDTQKRQFF | TGTGCCAGCAGTCCAACGGACACCCAGAAGCGACAGTTCTTC
TRBJ1-2 | TRBD1 | TRBV5-4 | . | CASSSLQGTHGYTF | TGTGCCAGCAGCTCGCTACAGGGGACCCATGGCTACACCTTC
TRBJ2-3 | . | TRBV5-1 | . | CASREGGVQTDTQYF | TGCGCCAGCAGGGAGGGCGGGGTGCAAACAGATACGCAGTATTTT
TRBJ2-3 | . | TRBV7-2 | few | CASSPEGGRSTDTQYF | TGTGCCAGCAGCCCGGAGGGGGGGCGGAGCACAGATACGCAGTATTTT
TRBJ1-1 | . | TRBV6-2/TRBV6-3 | many | CASRPQAVNTEAFF | TGTGCCAGCAGGCCACAGGCTGTGAACACTGAAGCTTTCTTT
TRBJ1-5 | . | TRBV6-5 | . | CASSYTRGGNQPQHF | TGTGCCAGCAGTTACACGCGGGGGGGGAATCAGCCCCAGCATTTT
TRBJ2-3 | TRBD2 | TRBV5-1 | many | CASSSGRAGDTQYF | TGCGCCAGCTCTAGCGGGAGGGCAGGAGATACGCAGTATTTT
TRBJ2-1 | TRBD1 | TRBV5-1 | . | CASSLGTGSHNEQFF | TGCGCCAGCAGCTTGGGGACAGGGTCCCACAATGAGCAGTTCTTC
TRBJ1-4 | TRBD1 | TRBV3-1 | . | CASSSGTVEKLFF | TGTGCCAGCAGCTCCGGGACAGTCGAAAAACTGTTTTTT
TRBJ2-1 | TRBD2 | TRBV12-3/TRBV12-4 | . | CASSPSGAEQFF | TGTGCCAGCAGTCCTAGCGGAGCCGAGCAGTTCTTC
TRBJ2-3 | TRBD2 | TRBV6-2/TRBV6-3 | many | CASSPGTSGSWNTDTQYF | TGTGCCAGCAGTCCCGGGACTAGCGGGAGCTGGAACACAGATACGCAGTATTTT
TRBJ2-7 | . | TRBV5-1 | many | CASSPGPLEVYEQYF | TGCGCCAGCAGCCCCGGGCCCCTCGAAGTCTACGAGCAGTACTTC
TRBJ1-3 | . | TRBV18 | . | CASSPSWDTGNTIYF | TGTGCCAGCTCACCATCTTGGGACACTGGAAACACCATATATTTT
TRBJ1-4 | TRBD1 | TRBV20-1 | . | CSARFRTGTNEKLFF | TGCAGTGCTAGGTTCAGGACAGGGACTAATGAAAAACTGTTTTTT
TRBJ1-3 | . | TRBV6-5 | few | CASSSQGNTIYF | TGTGCCAGCAGTTCTCAGGGAAACACCATATATTTT
TRBJ2-7 | TRBD1 | TRBV5-1 | many | CASSGGQPMEQYF | TGCGCCAGCAGCGGGGGACAGCCCATGGAGCAGTACTTC
TRBJ2-1 | TRBD2 | TRBV19 | many | CASGRGSINEQFF | TGTGCCAGTGGGAGGGGAAGCATCAATGAGCAGTTCTTC
TRBJ2-5 | TRBD1 | TRBV12-3/TRBV12-4 | few | CASRRGQVGAETQYF | TGTGCCAGCAGACGGGGACAGGTGGGGGCAGAGACCCAGTACTTC
TRBJ2-1 | . | TRBV6-1 | few | CASSALGSSYNEQFF | TGTGCCAGCAGTGCCTTAGGGAGCTCCTACAATGAGCAGTTCTTC